This T cell receptor beta chain was recorded in a study of shared clonotypes between healthy human individuals. Study at large: Each donor contributed plates that comprised three CD4 naive, three CD4 memory, two CD8 naive and one CD8 memory. Broader study findings: Donors were few, which limited the genetic and exposure-history diversity represented. Clonotype sharing among the donors was expected to vary with sequencing depth.

Libraries were prepared by immunoSEQ multiplex PCR; TCRdb keeps only in-frame clonotypes and omits some of them. The repertoire holds 550,000 to 750,000 clones, roughly 95% seen once, with about 0.11% in the top ten. It was CD45RO-negative cells, positively selected for CCR7, that made up naive CD8 cells, with terminally differentiated effector memory CD45RA+ cells excluded. This clone was recorded only once. The antigen is not known. This CDR3 contains 15 residues. Germline CDR1 SGHDT, CDR2 YYEEEE. Deletions cut 4 bases from V and 1 base from J, with 15 bases between. This chain joins TRBV5-6 and TRBJ2-7, with D perhaps given as TRBD1 or TRBD2 (7 bases each). The sequenced material came from naive CD8+ T cells sorted from blood. The receptor's source is a woman between 25 and 40 years old in good health. The CDR3 DNA is TGTGCCAGCAGCCCAAGGGAGGGGGCGTCCTACGAGCAGTACTTC. Its protein is CASSPREGASYEQYF.